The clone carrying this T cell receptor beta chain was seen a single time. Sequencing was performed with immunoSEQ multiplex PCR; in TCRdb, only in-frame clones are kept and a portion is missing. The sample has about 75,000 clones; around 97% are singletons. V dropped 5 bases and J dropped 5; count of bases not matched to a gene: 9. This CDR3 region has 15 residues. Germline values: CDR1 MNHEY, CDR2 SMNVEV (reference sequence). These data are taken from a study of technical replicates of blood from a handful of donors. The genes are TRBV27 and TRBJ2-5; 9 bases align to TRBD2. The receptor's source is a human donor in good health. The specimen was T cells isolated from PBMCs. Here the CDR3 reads CASSLGTSFAETQYF. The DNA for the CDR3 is TGTGCCAGCAGTCTTGGGACTAGCTTTGCGGAGACCCAGTACTTC.